This T cell receptor beta chain was sequenced in a study of cytomegalovirus exposure and HLA in healthy donors. Study-wide context: A subsequent analysis reported that the roughly 130 validation repertoires were produced on the same platform that had also been used for the roughly 700 first-cohort repertoires.

General study findings and limits: The tendency of first-cohort TCR clusters to co-occur in the 120 validation repertoires was identified by a subsequent analysis.

Per germline, CDR1 LGHNA and CDR2 YNFKEQ. The CDR3 covers 15 residues. Trimming took 3 bases from V and 4 from J; bases not matched to a gene: 8. Concerning this clone: Its antigen is unidentified.

Sequenced by immunoSEQ multiplex PCR; TCRdb stores in-frame clones only, minus some. The sample includes approximately 210,000 clones, approximately 86% of them seen just once. The chain carries TRBV4-2 and TRBJ1-2, with TRBD1 matching over 7 bases. This TCR was sampled from a woman aged 18-35 years in good health and CMV-seronegative. The sample taken for sequencing was PBMCs. This chain's CDR3 is CASSQGTDNLYGYTF. The CDR3 coding sequence is TGTGCCAGCAGCCAGGGGACAGACAACCTCTATGGCTACACCTTC.